The present T cell receptor (beta chain) was sequenced within a study of T cells in Graves' hyperthyroidism and ophthalmopathy. This clonotype was seen at least ten times. V lost 6 bases to trimming and J lost 2 bases, with 11 bases between them. The CDR3 spans 13 residues. The germline V gene encodes CDR1 SGHRS and CDR2 YFSETQ. RNA transcripts gave rise to amplified TCR beta CDR3 regions. TCR CDR3 underwent first-round RT-PCR with the HTBI primer set. TCRdb re-called the multiplex PCR reads through MiXCR, storing one row per CDR3 protein. This sample has 400,000 to 600,000 distinct CDR3 sequences, with less than 25% found just once.

This TCR came from a man aged 18-30 years with Graves' hyperthyroidism. This sequence joins TRBV5-1 and TRBJ2-5, with D possibly matching TRBD1 (5 bases). The material sequenced was blood. As DNA, the CDR3 is TGCGCCAGCACCAAGGACAATCAAGAGACCCAGTACTTC. Translating gives CASTKDNQETQYF.